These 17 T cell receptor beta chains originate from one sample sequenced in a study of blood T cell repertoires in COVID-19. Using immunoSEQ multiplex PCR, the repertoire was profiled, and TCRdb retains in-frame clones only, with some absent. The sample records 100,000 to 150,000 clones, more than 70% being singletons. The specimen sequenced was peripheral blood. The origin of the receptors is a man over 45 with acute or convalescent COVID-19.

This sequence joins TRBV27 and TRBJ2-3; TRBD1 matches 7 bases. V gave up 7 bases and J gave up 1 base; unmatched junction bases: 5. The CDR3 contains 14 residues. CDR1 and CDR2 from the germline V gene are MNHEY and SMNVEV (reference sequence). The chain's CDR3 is CASTRDSRTDTQYF. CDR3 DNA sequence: TGTGCCAGCACCCGGGACAGCCGCACAGATACGCAGTATTTT.

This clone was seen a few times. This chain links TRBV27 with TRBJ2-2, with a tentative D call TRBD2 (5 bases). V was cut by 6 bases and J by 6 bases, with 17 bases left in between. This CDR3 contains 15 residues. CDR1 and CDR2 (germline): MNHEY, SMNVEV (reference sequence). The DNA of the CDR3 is TGTGCCAGCAGCATCCTTGGGAGCATCCCCGGGGAGCTGTTTTTT. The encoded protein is CASSILGSIPGELFF.

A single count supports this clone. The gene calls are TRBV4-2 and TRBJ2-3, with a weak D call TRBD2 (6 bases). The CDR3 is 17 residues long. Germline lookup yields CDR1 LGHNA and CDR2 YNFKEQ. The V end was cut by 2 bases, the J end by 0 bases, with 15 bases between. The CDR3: CASSQHLSGTSTDTQYF. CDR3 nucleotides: TGTGCCAGCAGCCAACATCTTAGCGGCACTAGCACAGATACGCAGTATTTT.

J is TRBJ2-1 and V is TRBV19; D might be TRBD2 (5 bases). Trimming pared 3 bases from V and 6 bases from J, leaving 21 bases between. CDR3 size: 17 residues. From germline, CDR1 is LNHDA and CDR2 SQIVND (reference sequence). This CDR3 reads CASSILVEAGFGNEQFF. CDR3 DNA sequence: TGTGCCAGTAGTATCCTCGTTGAGGCGGGTTTCGGCAATGAGCAGTTCTTC. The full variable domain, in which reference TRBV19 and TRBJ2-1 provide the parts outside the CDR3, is DGGITQSPKYLFRKEGQNVTLSCEQNLNHDAMYWYRQDPGQGLRLIYYSQIVNDFQKGDIAEGYSVSREKKESFPLTVTSAQKNPTAFYLCASSILVEAGFGNEQFFGPGTRLTVL.

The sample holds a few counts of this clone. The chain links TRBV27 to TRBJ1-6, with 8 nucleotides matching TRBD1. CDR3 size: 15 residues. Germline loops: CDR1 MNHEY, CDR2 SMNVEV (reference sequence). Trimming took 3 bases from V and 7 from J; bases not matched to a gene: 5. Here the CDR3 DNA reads TGTGCCAGCAGTTTTCGGGACAGGCCGAATTCACCCCTCCACTTT. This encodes CASSFRDRPNSPLHF.

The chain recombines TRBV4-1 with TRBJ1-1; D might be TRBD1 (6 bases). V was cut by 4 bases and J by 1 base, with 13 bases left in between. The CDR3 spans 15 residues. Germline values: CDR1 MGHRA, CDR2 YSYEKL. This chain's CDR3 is CASSPVRTANTEAFF. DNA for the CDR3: TGCGCCAGCAGCCCTGTTCGGACAGCGAACACTGAAGCTTTCTTT.

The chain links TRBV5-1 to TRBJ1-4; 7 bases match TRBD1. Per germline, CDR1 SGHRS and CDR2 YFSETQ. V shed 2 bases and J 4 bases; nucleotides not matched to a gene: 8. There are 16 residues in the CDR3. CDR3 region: CASSFGQAGGNEKLFF. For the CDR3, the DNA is TGCGCCAGCAGCTTTGGACAGGCTGGTGGTAATGAAAAACTGTTTTTT. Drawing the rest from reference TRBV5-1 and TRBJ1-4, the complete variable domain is KAGVTQTPRYLIKTRGQQVTLSCSPISGHRSVSWYQQTPGQGLQFLFEYFSETQRNKGNFPGRFSGRQFSNSRSEMNVSTLELGDSALYLCASSFGQAGGNEKLFFGSGTQLSVL.

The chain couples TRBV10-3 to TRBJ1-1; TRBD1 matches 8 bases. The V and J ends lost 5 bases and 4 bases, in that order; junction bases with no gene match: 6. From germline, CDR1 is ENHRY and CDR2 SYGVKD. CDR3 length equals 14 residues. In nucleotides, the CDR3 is TGTGCCATCAGTAAGACAGGGGAGTTCACTGAAGCTTTCTTT. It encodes CAISKTGEFTEAFF.

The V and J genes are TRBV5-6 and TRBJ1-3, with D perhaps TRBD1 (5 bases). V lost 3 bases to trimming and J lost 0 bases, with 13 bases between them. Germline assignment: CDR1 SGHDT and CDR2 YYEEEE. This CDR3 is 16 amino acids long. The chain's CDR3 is CASSWPGGSSGNTIYF. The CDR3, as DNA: TGTGCCAGCAGCTGGCCCGGGGGGAGCTCTGGAAACACCATATATTTT. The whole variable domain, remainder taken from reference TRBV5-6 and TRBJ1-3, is DAGVTQSPTHLIKTRGQQVTLRCSPKSGHDTVSWYQQALGQGPQFIFQYYEEEERQRGNFPDRFSGHQFPNYSSELNVNALLLGDSALYLCASSWPGGSSGNTIYFGEGSWLTVV.

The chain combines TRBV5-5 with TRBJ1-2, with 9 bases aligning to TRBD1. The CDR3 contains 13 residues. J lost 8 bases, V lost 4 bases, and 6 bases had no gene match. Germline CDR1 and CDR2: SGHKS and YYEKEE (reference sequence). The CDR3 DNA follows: TGTGCCAGCAGCATCCGACAGGGGGAAGGCTACACCTTC. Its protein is CASSIRQGEGYTF.

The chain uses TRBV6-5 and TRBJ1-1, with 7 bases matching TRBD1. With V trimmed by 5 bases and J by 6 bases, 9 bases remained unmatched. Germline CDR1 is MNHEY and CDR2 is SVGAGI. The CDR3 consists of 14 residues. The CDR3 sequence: CASSIQTGKAEAFF. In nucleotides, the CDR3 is TGTGCCAGCAGTATCCAGACAGGGAAGGCTGAAGCTTTCTTT.

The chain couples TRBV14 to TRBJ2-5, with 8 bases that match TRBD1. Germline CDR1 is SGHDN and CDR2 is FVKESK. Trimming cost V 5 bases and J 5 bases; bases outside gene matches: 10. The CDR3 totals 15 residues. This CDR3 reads CASSERTGRRETQYF. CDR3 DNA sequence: TGTGCCAGCAGCGAGCGGACAGGGCGGCGGGAGACCCAGTACTTC.

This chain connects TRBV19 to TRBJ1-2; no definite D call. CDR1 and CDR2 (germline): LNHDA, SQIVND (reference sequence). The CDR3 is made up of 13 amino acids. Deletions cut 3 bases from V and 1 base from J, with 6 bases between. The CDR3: CASSMYGNYGYTF. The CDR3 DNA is TGTGCCAGTAGTATGTACGGTAACTATGGCTACACCTTC.

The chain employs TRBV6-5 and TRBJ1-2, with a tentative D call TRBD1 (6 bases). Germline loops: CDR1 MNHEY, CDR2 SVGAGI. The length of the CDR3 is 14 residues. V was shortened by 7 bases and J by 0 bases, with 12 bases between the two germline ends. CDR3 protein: CASTATGANYGYTF. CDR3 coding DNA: TGTGCCAGCACGGCGACAGGAGCTAACTATGGCTACACCTTC.

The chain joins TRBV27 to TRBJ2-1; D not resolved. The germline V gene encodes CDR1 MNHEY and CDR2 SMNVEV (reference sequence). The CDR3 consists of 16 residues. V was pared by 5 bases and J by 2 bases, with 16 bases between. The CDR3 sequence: CASSPAATRPYNEQFF. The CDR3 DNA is TGTGCCAGCAGTCCCGCAGCCACGCGGCCCTACAATGAGCAGTTCTTC.

The CDR3 nucleotides are TGTGCCAGCAGCTTAGGTGGCGGTCCCACAGATACGCAGTATTTT. Residues: CASSLGGGPTDTQYF. The chain couples TRBV7-9 to TRBJ2-3; no reliable D call. The germline V and J ends were trimmed by 1 base and 2 bases, with 10 bases remaining between them. Germline V CDR1 and CDR2: SEHNR, FQNEAQ (reference sequence). The CDR3 covers 15 residues.

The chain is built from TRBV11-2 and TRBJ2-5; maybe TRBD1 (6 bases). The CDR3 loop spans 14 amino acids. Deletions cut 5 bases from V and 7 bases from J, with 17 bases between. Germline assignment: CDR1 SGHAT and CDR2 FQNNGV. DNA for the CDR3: TGTGCCAGCAGCATTACAGGGAACGGAGGGACCCAGTACTTC. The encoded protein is CASSITGNGGTQYF.